A single sample is the source of the 26 T cell receptor beta chains below, sequenced in a study of T cell changes during pregnancy in multiple sclerosis. Profiling relied on immunoSEQ multiplex PCR, and the TCRdb table lists in-frame clones only, not all of them. This table holds several thousand clones, 70% to 90% found once. The sample in question was CD8+ T cells from peripheral blood mononuclear cells, obtained in the first trimester of pregnancy. The receptors shown here come from a female donor in good health, enrolled as a control in a pregnancy study.

The chain has TRBV7-9 and TRBJ2-5, with 12 nucleotides matching TRBD2. The CDR3 spans 15 residues. Germline lookup yields CDR1 SEHNR and CDR2 FQNEAQ (reference sequence). Germline trimming cut 1 base from V and 4 bases from J; bases unmatched to any gene: 1. The CDR3 spells CASSLVGLAGETQYF. As DNA, the CDR3 is TGTGCCAGCAGCTTAGTGGGACTAGCGGGAGAGACCCAGTACTTC. The whole variable domain, remainder taken from reference TRBV7-9 and TRBJ2-5, is DTGVSQNPRHKITKRGQNVTFRCDPISEHNRLYWYRQTLGQGPEFLTYFQNEAQLEKSRLLSDRFSAERPKGSFSTLEIQRTEQGDSAMYLCASSLVGLAGETQYFGPGTRLLVL.

This chain joins TRBV7-8 and TRBJ2-1, with 9 bases that match TRBD2. CDR1 and CDR2 from the germline V gene are SGHVS and FQNEAQ. Losses at the gene ends were 1 base for V and 7 bases for J; bases not matched to a gene: 14. The CDR3 runs 18 residues. The CDR3 bases are TGTGCCAGCAGCTTAGTTGATAGCGCGGGAGGGCCCGGAAATGAGCAGTTCTTC. This codes for CASSLVDSAGGPGNEQFF.

The gene calls are TRBV9 and TRBJ2-3; unclear D gene. V was clipped by 0 bases and J by 5 bases, with 4 bases between them. The CDR3 extends over 12 amino acids. Looked up from germline, CDR1 is SGDLS and CDR2 is YYNGEE. The CDR3 coding sequence is TGTGCCAGCAGCGTAGTGCGAGATACGCAGTATTTT. Encoded protein: CASSVVRDTQYF.

This chain links TRBV7-9 with TRBJ1-1, with D unclear. The ends were cut back, 3 bases at V and 3 bases at J, with 5 bases in the middle. Germline CDR1 and CDR2: SEHNR and FQNEAQ (reference sequence). CDR3 length: 12 residues. The CDR3, as DNA: TGTGCCAGCAGCTTCGGGGACACTGAAGCTTTCTTT. It encodes CASSFGDTEAFF.

The V and J genes are TRBV10-3 and TRBJ2-5; the match to TRBD1 covers 7 bases. V was clipped by 10 bases and J by 6 bases; unmatched bases: 17. Per germline, CDR1 ENHRY and CDR2 SYGVKD. The CDR3 has 15 amino acids. CDR3 in amino acids: CATARGPEIVKTQYF. As DNA, the CDR3 is TGTGCCACCGCAAGGGGGCCCGAGATTGTCAAGACCCAGTACTTC.

The chain has TRBV30 and TRBJ2-7, with 9 bases fitting TRBD1. This CDR3 contains 12 residues. Germline lookup yields CDR1 GTSNPN and CDR2 SVGIG (reference sequence). Trimming cost V 5 bases and J 2 bases; bases outside gene matches: 1. The CDR3 here is CAWGQGTYEQYF. CDR3 DNA sequence: TGTGCCTGGGGACAGGGGACCTACGAGCAGTACTTC.

CDR3 nucleotides: TGTGCCAGCAGCTTACCCCTCGGGGGGAACACCGGGGAGCTGTTTTTT. Its translation: CASSLPLGGNTGELFF. V is TRBV7-6 and J is TRBJ2-2; D is possibly TRBD2 (6 bases). V lost 2 bases, J lost 1 base, and 11 bases lay in between. Per the germline V gene, CDR1 is SGHVS and CDR2 is FNYEAQ. The CDR3 totals 16 residues.

The chain recombines TRBV2 with TRBJ2-3, with D possibly TRBD2 on 7 matching bases. From germline, CDR1 is SNHLY and CDR2 FYNNEI. The CDR3 has 15 residues. V lost 4 bases and J lost 0, with 11 bases in between. The CDR3 DNA follows: TGTGCCAGCAGTGGGGGAGGGGGTAGCACAGATACGCAGTATTTT. Translating gives CASSGGGGSTDTQYF.

This chain links TRBV6-1 with TRBJ2-6; possible D gene TRBD1, 6 bases. Deletions cut 10 bases from V and 0 bases from J, with 13 bases between. Per germline, CDR1 MNHNS and CDR2 SASEGT. CDR3 length: 15 amino acids. The CDR3 coding sequence is TGTGCCACCGGTTTGGGGGCCTCTGGGGCCAACGTCCTGACTTTC. This gives the protein CATGLGASGANVLTF.

This chain links TRBV9 with TRBJ2-1; 14 bases line up with TRBD2. Germline CDR1 is SGDLS and CDR2 is YYNGEE. CDR3 length: 15 amino acids. J lost 7 bases, V lost 2 bases, and 2 bases had no gene match. CDR3 loop: CASSVGTSGGNEQFF. The CDR3 DNA reads TGTGCCAGCAGCGTCGGGACTAGCGGGGGTAATGAGCAGTTCTTC.

The J gene is TRBJ2-1, the V gene TRBV27; the D is unclear. V lost 3 bases and J lost 0, with 6 bases in between. Germline V CDR1 and CDR2: MNHEY, SMNVEV (reference sequence). The CDR3 covers 14 residues. CDR3 bases: TGTGCCAGCAGTTTTGAGAGCTCCTACAATGAGCAGTTCTTC. Translating gives CASSFESSYNEQFF.

The chain employs TRBV5-6 and TRBJ2-3; D not certain. The V and J ends lost 7 bases and 5 bases respectively, with 17 bases between them. The length of the CDR3 is 14 residues. The germline V gene has CDR1 SGHDT and CDR2 YYEEEE. The CDR3: CASSSIMSVDTQYF. The CDR3 DNA reads TGTGCCAGCTCCTCTATTATGAGTGTAGATACGCAGTATTTT.

The chain joins TRBV4-1 to TRBJ2-7, with TRBD1 matching over 9 bases. The CDR3 is made up of 19 amino acids. Losses at the gene ends were 1 base for V and 4 bases for J; bases not matched to a gene: 17. Looked up from germline, CDR1 is MGHRA and CDR2 is YSYEKL. The CDR3 DNA is TGCGCCAGCAGCCAAGTCGACAGGGGGGGTAAGAGAATAGATTACGAGCAGTACTTC. It encodes CASSQVDRGGKRIDYEQYF.

The chain carries TRBV7-8 and TRBJ2-1, with D unresolved. This CDR3 has 13 amino acids. Germline values: CDR1 SGHVS, CDR2 FQNEAQ. V was clipped by 3 bases and J by 0 bases, with 3 bases between them. For the CDR3, the DNA is TGTGCCAGCAGCTTGAGCTCCTACAATGAGCAGTTCTTC. It codes for CASSLSSYNEQFF.

The genes are TRBV2 and TRBJ2-2, with TRBD2 matching over 8 bases. The junction had 19 bases not matched to a gene; V was cut back by 1 base and J by 0 bases. The CDR3 runs 22 residues. Germline V CDR1 and CDR2: SNHLY, FYNNEI. Written as DNA, the CDR3 is TGTGCCAGCAGTGAAGGTTCTGCTACTCCTCGGGGGGGATTCGCGAACACCGGGGAGCTGTTTTTT. Translating gives CASSEGSATPRGGFANTGELFF.

The chain combines TRBV5-6 with TRBJ1-2; maybe TRBD1 (5 bases). Germline CDR1 is SGHDT and CDR2 is YYEEEE. CDR3 length: 14 amino acids. Trimming left V 4 bases short and J 8 bases short, with 18 bases between. CDR3 protein: CASSRRGEGAGYTF. CDR3 sequence (DNA): TGTGCCAGCAGCCGCAGAGGAGAAGGGGCGGGCTACACCTTC.

The chain is built from TRBV5-1 and TRBJ1-2, with D unresolved. Trimming stripped 0 bases from V and 6 bases from J, with 6 bases between. Germline CDR1 is SGHRS and CDR2 is YFSETQ. The CDR3 loop spans 12 amino acids. Written as DNA, the CDR3 is TGCGCCAGCAGCTTGGAAGCCGATGGCTACACCTTC. Amino acids: CASSLEADGYTF.

This chain connects TRBV7-6 to TRBJ2-1; tentatively, D is TRBD2 (6 bases). Trimming left V 0 bases short and J 10 bases short, with 7 bases between. The length of the CDR3 is 12 residues. CDR1 is SGHVS and CDR2 is FNYEAQ in the germline V gene. The CDR3 loop reads CASSLARDEQFF. CDR3 coding DNA: TGTGCCAGCAGCTTAGCGCGGGACGAGCAGTTCTTC.

Of note for this clone: An end of the junction does not agree with germline; a read error may underlie this. The gene calls are TRBV7-7 and TRBJ2-1; TRBD1 is a possible D gene (6 bases). CDR3 length: 15 residues. Looked up from germline, CDR1 is SSHAT and CDR2 is FNYEAQ (reference sequence). This CDR3 is CASSPMVGAQDEQFF. The CDR3 DNA reads TGTGCTAGCAGCCCCATGGTGGGGGCACAGGATGAGCAGTTCTTC.

J is TRBJ1-2 and V is TRBV5-5; D gene unclear. Germline-derived CDR1 and CDR2 are SGHKS and YYEKEE (reference sequence). The V end was cut by 0 bases, the J end by 0 bases, with 15 bases between. The CDR3 totals 17 residues. The CDR3 spells CASSLEGRPQANYGYTF. The CDR3 DNA follows: TGTGCCAGCAGCTTGGAAGGCAGGCCTCAAGCTAACTATGGCTACACCTTC.

The chain carries TRBV6-4 and TRBJ2-3, with 10 bases matching TRBD2. Germline loops: CDR1 MRHNA, CDR2 SNTAGT. V dropped 0 bases and J dropped 5; count of bases not matched to a gene: 5. This CDR3 contains 16 residues. The CDR3 here is CASSDSPAGGQDTQYF. The CDR3, as DNA: TGTGCCAGCAGTGACTCGCCAGCGGGGGGGCAAGATACGCAGTATTTT.

This clone was seen a few times. This chain joins TRBV7-9 and TRBJ1-2; D not certain. CDR1 is SEHNR and CDR2 is FQNEAQ in the germline V gene (reference sequence). The CDR3 loop spans 14 amino acids. Trimming stripped 2 bases from V and 4 bases from J, with 11 bases between. Written as DNA, the CDR3 is TGTGCCAGCAGCTTAACCACAGTCTCCTATGGCTACACCTTC. Its protein is CASSLTTVSYGYTF.

This rearrangement joins TRBV28 to TRBJ2-7; D remains unclear. The CDR3 runs to 10 residues. CDR1 is MDHEN, CDR2 SYDVKM, per germline. Trimming left V 10 bases short and J 5 bases short, with 9 bases between. The CDR3 reads CATTSNEQYF. For the CDR3, the DNA is TGTGCCACTACGAGTAACGAGCAGTACTTC. Full variable domain (missing parts from reference TRBV28 and TRBJ2-7): DVKVTQSSRYLVKRTGEKVFLECVQDMDHENMFWYRQDPGLGLRLIYFSYDVKMKEKGDIPEGYSVSREKKERFSLILESASTNQTSMYLCATTSNEQYFGPGTRLTVT.

This chain links TRBV19 with TRBJ2-1, with TRBD2 matching 9 bases. The trim removed 3 bases at V and 8 bases at J, leaving 8 bases unmatched. Germline CDR1 LNHDA, CDR2 SQIVND (reference sequence). This CDR3 region has 15 residues. Here the CDR3 DNA reads TGTGCCAGTAGTATCCAGGGACTAGCTGGAGATGAGCAGTTCTTC. Its translation: CASSIQGLAGDEQFF. Variable domain in full (rest from reference TRBV19 and TRBJ2-1): DGGITQSPKYLFRKEGQNVTLSCEQNLNHDAMYWYRQDPGQGLRLIYYSQIVNDFQKGDIAEGYSVSREKKESFPLTVTSAQKNPTAFYLCASSIQGLAGDEQFFGPGTRLTVL.

This rearrangement joins TRBV27 to TRBJ2-7, with 7 bases matching TRBD2. Trimming removed 5 bases from V and 2 bases from J; junction bases left unmatched: 12. The germline CDR1 and CDR2 sequences are MNHEY and SMNVEV (reference sequence). The CDR3 sequence is 16 residues long. The CDR3 protein is CASSPISREITYEQYF. CDR3 DNA: TGTGCCAGCAGTCCGATCTCGCGGGAGATAACCTACGAGCAGTACTTC.

The J gene is TRBJ2-7, the V gene TRBV13; 7 nucleotides align to TRBD2. Germline values: CDR1 PRHDT, CDR2 FYEKMQ (reference sequence). Trimming took 0 bases from V and 4 from J; bases not matched to a gene: 6. The CDR3 is made up of 15 amino acids. The CDR3 region is CASSLGPLSGYEQYF. As DNA, the CDR3 is TGTGCCAGCAGCTTAGGGCCTCTTAGCGGGTACGAGCAGTACTTC.